This T cell receptor (beta chain) emerged from a study of blood T cell repertoires in COVID-19. Method: immunoSEQ multiplex PCR; TCRdb's copy keeps in-frame clones and lacks some. The sample lists over 200,000 clones; under 90% were seen once. Participants spanned ages about 18 to 90 years and resided in 20 to 25 US areas. In germline, CDR1 is LNHNV, CDR2 YYDKDF (reference sequence). The CDR3 runs 15 residues. V dropped 8 bases and J dropped 1 base, with 18 bases sitting between them. The chain employs TRBV15 and TRBJ2-7; D may be TRBD2 (7 bases). The specimen sequenced was PBMCs or T cells enriched from blood (not recorded which). This sequence originates from a man aged 18 to 29 who had recovered from COVID-19. DNA for the CDR3: TGTGCCACCGGGGGAGGGGGGATGATGTCCTACGAGCAGTACTTC. Residues: CATGGGGMMSYEQYF.